This T cell receptor (beta chain) was identified during a study of regulatory T cells in long-lasting Graves disease. Study summary: Antithyroid drug exposure in newly diagnosed Graves' patients had lasted under 3 months.

TCR beta libraries were built with iRepertoire HTBI primers and Arm-PCR of CDR3 regions. MiXCR, applied by TCRdb to the multiplex PCR reads, yields one record per CDR3 protein. The sample consists of 530,000 or so distinct CDR3 sequences, about 16% of them appearing once. Specified time point: newly diagnosed GD, antithyroid drugs for less than 3 months. The TCR library was made from RNA that had been extracted from PBMCs in TRIzol. This clonotype appeared many times. Trimming cost V 1 base and J 0 bases; bases outside gene matches: 5. Germline V gene sequence: CDR1 SGHNT, CDR2 YENEEA. This CDR3 spans 17 amino acids. The same data also went into a second study, on T cells in Graves' hyperthyroidism and ophthalmopathy. This second study says: With a duration under 2 months, the hyperthyroidism was newly diagnosed in patients aged 18 to 65. A set of HTBI primers served as the primers for a first-round RT-PCR of the TCR CDR3. Most thyroid clonotypes that were expanded above 0.001 also turned up in blood.

Specimen: peripheral blood mononuclear cells (PBMCs), collected at new diagnosis, from a patient treated with antithyroid drugs. V and J are TRBV11-3 and TRBJ2-1; TRBD1 matches at 8 bases. The clonotype comes from a man aged 18 to 29 with Graves disease. The CDR3 DNA sequence: TGTGCCAGCAGCTTAGGACAGGGGACAAACTCCTACAATGAGCAGTTCTTC. It is translated as CASSLGQGTNSYNEQFF.